A single sample gave rise to the 20 T cell receptor beta chains below, sequenced in a study of radiation and T cells in renal cell carcinoma. Sequencing was performed with immunoSEQ multiplex PCR; in TCRdb, only in-frame clones are kept and a portion is missing. In the table there are approximately 170,000 clones, 88% of which are singletons. Time point described: blood 4 weeks post-SBRT, at nephrectomy. Treatment here: 15 Gy SBRT to primary tumor, nephrectomy 4 weeks later. Here the sequenced sample was blood, taken from a patient whose treatment included radiotherapy and nephrectomy. The receptor set was obtained from a woman in her forties or fifties with renal cell carcinoma.

The CDR3 DNA reads TGTGCCAGCAGCTGGACTAGCGGGGGGGCCGAGACCCAGTACTTC. Amino acids: CASSWTSGGAETQYF. V gene TRBV5-4 combines with J gene TRBJ2-5; 15 nucleotides agree with TRBD2. Germline CDR1 reads SGHNT; CDR2 reads YYREEE (reference sequence). With V trimmed by 3 bases and J by 5 bases, 2 bases remained unmatched. CDR3 length equals 15 residues.

The chain links TRBV4-3 to TRBJ1-2; D not certain. V lost 0 bases and J lost 4, with 12 bases in between. The CDR3 spans 15 residues. The germline CDR1 and CDR2 sequences are LGHNA and YSLEER. The CDR3 reads CASSQDLEVGYGYTF. DNA of the CDR3: TGCGCCAGCAGCCAAGATTTGGAGGTGGGCTATGGCTACACCTTC.

As to this clone: One end of the junction varies from germline; a read error may be responsible. The chain joins TRBV14 to TRBJ1-6, with D hard to call. The CDR3 has 13 amino acids. Germline V gene data show CDR1 as SGHDN and CDR2 as FVKESK. The CDR3 spells CASGQELNSPLHF. CDR3 DNA sequence: TGTGCCAGCGGCCAAGAACTTAATTCACCCCTCCACTTT.

This chain's CDR3 is CASSVDQGGYTF. In DNA form, the CDR3 reads TGTGCCAGCAGCGTCGACCAGGGGGGCTACACCTTC. The chain joins TRBV7-9 to TRBJ1-2; D possibly corresponds to TRBD1 (6 bases). Per germline, CDR1 SEHNR and CDR2 FQNEAQ (reference sequence). CDR3 length: 12 amino acids. Deletions cut 5 bases from V and 8 bases from J, with 12 bases between.

The chain uses TRBV23-1 and TRBJ2-7; D call uncertain. TRBV23-1 is identified as an open reading frame with a role that is uncertain. CDR3 length: 14 amino acids. The germline V and J ends were trimmed by 6 bases and 5 bases, with 17 bases remaining between them. The CDR3 loop is CASSYQSSTHEQYF. CDR3 nucleotides: TGCGCCAGCAGCTATCAGAGCTCGACCCACGAGCAGTACTTC.

The chain is built from TRBV7-9 and TRBJ1-1; D remains unclear. Per the germline V gene, CDR1 is SEHNR and CDR2 is FQNEAQ (reference sequence). The germline V and J ends were trimmed by 5 bases and 7 bases, with 11 bases remaining between them. The CDR3 totals 12 residues. CDR3 coding DNA: TGTGCCAGCAGCGCACTTAACTTTGAAGCTTTCTTT. Translation gives CASSALNFEAFF. The variable domain in full, completed from reference TRBV7-9 and TRBJ1-1, reads DTGVSQNPRHKITKRGQNVTFRCDPISEHNRLYWYRQTLGQGPEFLTYFQNEAQLEKSRLLSDRFSAERPKGSFSTLEIQRTEQGDSAMYLCASSALNFEAFFGQGTRLTVV.

The rearrangement joins TRBV4-1 to TRBJ2-1; a possible D gene is TRBD1 (6 bases). The CDR3 extends over 18 amino acids. Germline V gene data show CDR1 as MGHRA and CDR2 as YSYEKL. V dropped 3 bases and J dropped 0 bases, with 18 bases sitting between them. The CDR3 nucleotides are TGCGCCAGCAGCCACGGAATGGGTGGGGGCCTCTCCTACAATGAGCAGTTCTTC. It encodes CASSHGMGGGLSYNEQFF.

The rearrangement joins TRBV6-5 to TRBJ2-2; no clear D. CDR3 length: 13 residues. V was cut by 3 bases and J by 3 bases, with 5 bases left in between. Looked up from germline, CDR1 is MNHEY and CDR2 is SVGAGI. The CDR3 protein is CASSYFDTGELFF. As DNA, the CDR3 is TGTGCCAGCAGTTATTTTGACACCGGGGAGCTGTTTTTT.

The chain employs TRBV19 and TRBJ1-6; TRBD1 aligns across 8 bases. The CDR3 is 16 amino acids. The J segment lost 7 bases and the V segment lost 3 bases, leaving 8 bases of the junction unmatched. From germline, CDR1 is LNHDA and CDR2 SQIVND (reference sequence). DNA of the CDR3: TGTGCCAGTAGTATTGGCGGACAGGGACAGAATTCACCCCTCCACTTT. Its translation: CASSIGGQGQNSPLHF.

The gene calls are TRBV2 and TRBJ1-5; a weak D match, TRBD1 (5 bases). Germline loops: CDR1 SNHLY, CDR2 FYNNEI. Between the trimmed V and J ends, which lost 7 bases and 4 bases, there was a span of 14 bases. The CDR3 covers 14 residues. This CDR3 reads CASNGGGTNQPQHF. Written as DNA, the CDR3 is TGTGCCAGCAACGGGGGGGGTACGAATCAGCCCCAGCATTTT.

The chain couples TRBV7-9 to TRBJ1-2; D ambiguous. Germline V gene sequence: CDR1 SEHNR, CDR2 FQNEAQ (reference sequence). The CDR3 runs 11 residues. V lost 2 bases to trimming and J lost 8 bases, with 6 bases between them. DNA of the CDR3: TGTGCCAGCAGCTTACATGGGGGCTACACCTTC. This codes for CASSLHGGYTF.

V usage is TRBV7-2 and J usage is TRBJ2-5; perhaps D is TRBD1 or TRBD2 (6 bases each). Germline V gene sequence: CDR1 SGHTA, CDR2 FQGNSA. V lost 8 bases to trimming and J lost 5 bases, with 12 bases between them. The CDR3 totals 12 residues. The CDR3 DNA reads as TGTGCCAGCCGGGGGCCCTCGGAGACCCAGTACTTC. It specifies CASRGPSETQYF.

The CDR3 DNA follows: TGCGCCAGCAGCCAAGATTCGGGGACAAGAAATTCACCCCTCCACTTT. Translation: CASSQDSGTRNSPLHF. The genes are TRBV4-3 and TRBJ1-6, with D perhaps matching TRBD1 (6 bases). This CDR3 is built from 16 residues. Germline V gene sequence: CDR1 LGHNA, CDR2 YSLEER. Trimming took 0 bases from V and 7 from J, leaving 13 bases between them.

The V and J genes are TRBV18 and TRBJ1-2, with 8 nucleotides matching TRBD1. Trimming cost V 3 bases and J 2 bases; bases outside gene matches: 8. Germline loops: CDR1 KGHSH, CDR2 LQKENI. CDR3 length equals 16 residues. Here the CDR3 DNA reads TGTGCCAGCTCACCCCAGGGGGCAGGGCACAACTATGGCTACACCTTC. Encoded protein: CASSPQGAGHNYGYTF.

The chain is built from TRBV4-1 and TRBJ1-4; no clear D. Germline assignment: CDR1 MGHRA and CDR2 YSYEKL. The CDR3 spans 15 residues. Trimming shortened V by 4 bases and J by 2 bases, and 11 bases separated the two germline ends. This chain's CDR3 is CASSPNRRTNEKLFF. CDR3 nucleotides: TGCGCCAGCAGCCCGAACCGCCGGACTAATGAAAAACTGTTTTTT.

The chain couples TRBV19 to TRBJ1-1; a weak D match, TRBD1 (5 bases). The CDR3 is 15 amino acids. The germline V gene encodes CDR1 LNHDA and CDR2 SQIVND (reference sequence). V lost 3 bases and J 1 base, leaving 12 bases between the germline ends. The CDR3 DNA reads as TGTGCCAGTAGTATCAGTGGGACGGAGAACACTGAAGCTTTCTTT. This sequence encodes CASSISGTENTEAFF.

The chain couples TRBV10-3 to TRBJ1-6; the match to TRBD1 covers 7 bases. The CDR3 is made up of 15 amino acids. The V segment lost 3 bases and the J segment 6 bases; nucleotides outside the gene matches: 5. CDR1 ENHRY and CDR2 SYGVKD come from the germline V gene. DNA of the CDR3: TGTGCCATCAGTGAAGAGGGGGCTGGTAATTCACCCCTCCACTTT. Its translation: CAISEEGAGNSPLHF.

This sequence joins TRBV9 and TRBJ2-3, with TRBD2 matching over 13 bases. V dropped 3 bases and J dropped 4; count of bases not matched to a gene: 5. There are 16 residues in the CDR3. Germline loops: CDR1 SGDLS, CDR2 YYNGEE. In nucleotides, the CDR3 is TGTGCCAGCAGCGGCGGGACTAGCGGGGAGTCAGATACGCAGTATTTT. Its protein is CASSGGTSGESDTQYF.

The chain employs TRBV27 and TRBJ1-1, with 9 nucleotides matching TRBD1. The ends lost 10 bases at V and 4 bases at J; junction bases unmatched: 4. CDR1 MNHEY and CDR2 SMNVEV come from the germline V gene (reference sequence). The CDR3 is made up of 12 amino acids. CDR3 residues: CATSTGGTEAFF. CDR3 nucleotides: TGTGCCACCTCGACAGGGGGCACTGAAGCTTTCTTT.

The rearrangement joins TRBV5-6 to TRBJ1-6; 9 nucleotides line up with TRBD1. The germline V gene encodes CDR1 SGHDT and CDR2 YYEEEE. This CDR3 has 14 amino acids. V lost 4 bases, J lost 7 bases, and 3 bases stayed unmatched. For the CDR3, the DNA is TGTGCCAGCAGCAGAGGGACAGGGAATTCACCCCTCCACTTT. Translated, it gives CASSRGTGNSPLHF.